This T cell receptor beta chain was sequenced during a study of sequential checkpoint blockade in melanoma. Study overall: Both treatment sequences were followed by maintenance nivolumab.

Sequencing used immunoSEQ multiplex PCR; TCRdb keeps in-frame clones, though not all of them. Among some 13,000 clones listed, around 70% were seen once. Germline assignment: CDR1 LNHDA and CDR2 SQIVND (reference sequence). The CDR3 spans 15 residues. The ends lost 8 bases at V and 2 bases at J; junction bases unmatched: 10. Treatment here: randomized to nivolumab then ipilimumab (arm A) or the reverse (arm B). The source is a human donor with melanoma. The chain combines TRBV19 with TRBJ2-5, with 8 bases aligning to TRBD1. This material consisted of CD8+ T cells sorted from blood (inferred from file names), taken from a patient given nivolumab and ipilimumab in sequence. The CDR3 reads CASGRGREVQETQYF. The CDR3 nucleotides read TGTGCCAGTGGCAGGGGGCGCGAGGTTCAAGAGACCCAGTACTTC.